A selection of T cell receptor beta chains follows, all from one sample in a study of blood T cell repertoires in COVID-19. The protocol was immunoSEQ multiplex PCR, while the TCRdb copy is restricted to in-frame clones and leaves out a portion. The sample contains approximately 210,000 clones, 85% to 90% of which appear only once. The sample comprised peripheral blood. The receptors were sampled from a human donor in a cohort sampled during active COVID-19. The CDR3 runs from the conserved cysteine through the conserved F or W. D genes are given only for firm matches. Only some rows state a clone size, as once, few, many or a class for expanded clones.

j_gene	d_gene	abundance	v_gene	CDR3aa	CDR3nt
TRBJ2-7	TRBD2	once	TRBV30	CAWSTGTSGSYEQYF	TGTGCCTGGAGTACAGGGACTAGCGGGAGCTACGAGCAGTACTTC
TRBJ2-3	TRBD1	NA	TRBV7-2	CASSQRTGDTQYF	TGTGCCAGCAGCCAGCGGACAGGGGATACGCAGTATTTT
TRBJ2-3	NA	NA	TRBV19	CASSIDVRDTQYF	TGTGCCAGTAGTATAGATGTCAGAGATACGCAGTATTTT
TRBJ2-1	TRBD2	once	TRBV7-2	CASSLLLGLEHEQFF	TGTGCCAGCAGCTTACTTCTTGGACTAGAACATGAGCAGTTCTTC
TRBJ1-2	TRBD1	NA	TRBV6-1	CASSDGRGPYGYTF	TGTGCCAGCAGTGATGGCAGGGGGCCTTATGGCTACACCTTC
TRBJ2-7	NA	once	TRBV3-1/TRBV3-2	CASSIGPISYEQYF	TGTGCCAGCAGCATTGGCCCCATCTCCTACGAGCAGTACTTC
TRBJ2-1	TRBD2	NA	TRBV11-2	CASSLTIAGGRKEQFF	TGTGCCAGCAGCTTAACCATAGCGGGGGGTCGCAAAGAGCAGTTCTTC
TRBJ1-2	NA	NA	TRBV5-1	CASSLTQGGAYGYTF	TGCGCCAGCAGCTTGACACAGGGAGGGGCCTATGGCTACACCTTC
TRBJ1-1	NA	few	TRBV6-2/TRBV6-3	CASSWDTNTEAFF	TGTGCCAGCAGTTGGGACACGAACACTGAAGCTTTCTTT
TRBJ2-6	NA	NA	TRBV4-2	CASSQAGRSGANVLTF	TGTGCCAGCAGCCAAGCAGGCCGCTCTGGGGCCAACGTCCTGACTTTC
TRBJ2-7	TRBD1	NA	TRBV5-1	CASSPGQGGEQYF	TGCGCCAGCAGTCCGGGACAGGGTGGCGAGCAGTACTTC
TRBJ2-7	NA	NA	TRBV27	CASSFKANHPYEQYF	TGTGCCAGCAGTTTTAAAGCGAACCACCCCTACGAGCAGTACTTC
TRBJ1-4	NA	NA	TRBV7-9	CASSPGSLSEKLFF	TGTGCCAGCAGCCCCGGGTCCTTAAGCGAAAAACTGTTTTTT
TRBJ1-1	NA	NA	TRBV7-2	CASSRPGEAFF	TGTGCCAGCAGCCGCCCGGGTGAAGCTTTCTTT
TRBJ2-2	NA	NA	TRBV6-5	CASSMFGTGELFF	TGTGCCAGCAGTATGTTCGGGACCGGGGAGCTGTTTTTT
TRBJ2-2	NA	once	TRBV3-1/TRBV3-2	CASSQPSGSGNTGELFF	TGTGCCAGCAGCCAACCGTCGGGTAGCGGAAACACCGGGGAGCTGTTTTTT
TRBJ2-7	TRBD1	NA	TRBV18	CASSPPGQGGEQYF	TGTGCCAGCTCACCGCCGGGACAGGGAGGCGAGCAGTACTTC
TRBJ1-6	NA	NA	TRBV15	CATSRELSRESPLHF	TGTGCCACCAGCAGAGAGCTATCAAGAGAATCACCCCTCCACTTT